Below, 24 T cell receptor beta chains from the same sample are listed, as sequenced in a study of cytomegalovirus exposure and HLA in healthy donors. This PCR relied on a set of 60 Vbeta primers and 13 Jbeta primers. Clones were read by immunoSEQ multiplex PCR, and TCRdb kept only the in-frame ones, dropping some. The data hold fewer than 250,000 clones, with roughly 80% observed a single time. Sequencing input: PBMCs. These receptors came from a woman younger than 35 in good health and CMV-seronegative.

This chain joins TRBV27 and TRBJ2-6; no definite D call. This CDR3 has 14 amino acids. In germline, CDR1 is MNHEY, CDR2 SMNVEV (reference sequence). V was pared by 7 bases and J by 4 bases, with 11 bases between. The CDR3 bases are TGTGCCAGCACCCTATTGTCAGGGGCCAACGTCCTGACTTTC. Translating gives CASTLLSGANVLTF. Looking up the rest from reference TRBV27 and TRBJ2-6 gives the full variable domain: EAQVTQNPRYLITVTGKKLTVTCSQNMNHEYMSWYRQDPGLGLRQIYYSMNVEVTDKGDVPEGYKVSRKEKRNFPLILESPSPNQTSLYFCASTLLSGANVLTFGAGSRLTVL.

V gene TRBV5-1 combines with J gene TRBJ2-7; 7 bases match TRBD1. This CDR3 region has 15 residues. CDR1 and CDR2 from the germline V gene are SGHRS and YFSETQ. V lost 3 bases and J lost 3; bases outside the gene matches: 9. The CDR3 DNA follows: TGCGCCAGCAGCTCCGTACAGGGGCTACTCTACGAGCAGTACTTC. Translated, it gives CASSSVQGLLYEQYF.

The CDR3 sequence is CASSLLAGSTDTQYF. CDR3 sequence (DNA): TGTGCCAGCAGCCTACTAGCGGGGAGCACAGATACGCAGTATTTT. This sequence joins TRBV7-3 and TRBJ2-3, with 10 bases fitting TRBD2. The CDR3 consists of 15 residues. V was pared by 5 bases and J by 0 bases, with 2 bases of the junction left unmatched. Germline values: CDR1 SGHTA, CDR2 FQGTGA.

The chain has TRBV5-1 and TRBJ1-3; 8 nucleotides align to TRBD1. Germline loops: CDR1 SGHRS, CDR2 YFSETQ. The ends lost 1 base at V and 0 bases at J; junction bases unmatched: 3. The CDR3 has 16 amino acids. CDR3 DNA: TGCGCCAGCAGCTTGACAGGGGGATTCTCTGGAAACACCATATATTTT. Translation: CASSLTGGFSGNTIYF.

V and J are TRBV10-3 and TRBJ1-1; TRBD1 agrees at 9 bases. Germline V CDR1 and CDR2: ENHRY, SYGVKD. V lost 6 bases and J lost 3; bases outside the gene matches: 5. CDR3 length: 14 amino acids. The CDR3 sequence is CAIRPGTGYTEAFF. DNA of the CDR3: TGTGCCATCAGACCCGGGACAGGGTACACTGAAGCTTTCTTT.

This chain connects TRBV15 to TRBJ2-6; 12 nucleotides match TRBD2. The CDR3 contains 17 residues. J gave up 5 bases and V 0 bases, and 2 bases lay outside the gene matches. The germline gives CDR1 LNHNV, CDR2 YYDKDF (reference sequence). CDR3 bases: TGTGCCACCAGCAGAGAGACTAGCGGGAGCTGGGCCAACGTCCTGACTTTC. It yields the protein CATSRETSGSWANVLTF.

The rearrangement links TRBV28 to TRBJ1-2; no clear D. The ends were cut back, 4 bases at V and 5 bases at J, with 8 bases in the middle. The germline gives CDR1 MDHEN, CDR2 SYDVKM. The CDR3 covers 12 residues. The CDR3 nucleotides read TGTGCCAGCAGTTGGACTGAGTATGGCTACACCTTC. It encodes CASSWTEYGYTF.

The V gene is TRBV19, the J gene TRBJ2-7; D is perhaps TRBD2 (5 bases). Trimming removed 7 bases from V and 4 bases from J, with 23 bases in between. The CDR3 runs 16 residues. CDR1 is LNHDA, CDR2 SQIVND, per germline (reference sequence). CDR3 sequence reads: CASTNGPEGASYEQYF. The CDR3 DNA is TGTGCCAGTACCAACGGTCCCGAGGGCGCGTCGTACGAGCAGTACTTC.

The chain combines TRBV5-5 with TRBJ2-2; possibly TRBD1 for D (5 bases). Germline V gene data show CDR1 as SGHKS and CDR2 as YYEKEE (reference sequence). Trimming stripped 0 bases from V and 13 bases from J, with 7 bases between. The CDR3 totals 11 residues. The CDR3, as DNA: TGTGCCAGCAGCTTGGCGCAGGGGCTGTTTTTT. This translates into CASSLAQGLFF. The variable domain in full, with the rest retrieved from reference TRBV5-5 and TRBJ2-2, is DAGVTQSPTHLIKTRGQQVTLRCSPISGHKSVSWYQQVLGQGPQFIFQYYEKEERGRGNFPDRFSARQFPNYSSELNVNALLLGDSALYLCASSLAQGLFFGEGSRLTVL.

The rearrangement uses TRBV5-8 and TRBJ2-5; D perhaps matches TRBD1 (7 bases). The V end lost 0 bases, the J end lost 2 bases, and 11 bases lay between the germline ends. CDR3 length equals 15 residues. Germline assignment: CDR1 SGHTS and CDR2 YDEGEE. The CDR3 loop is CASSLDSGGQETQYF. Here the CDR3 DNA reads TGTGCCAGCAGCTTGGATTCAGGGGGGCAAGAGACCCAGTACTTC.

This chain links TRBV6-1 with TRBJ1-1; D may be TRBD1 (6 bases). The CDR3 sequence is 14 residues long. The germline V gene encodes CDR1 MNHNS and CDR2 SASEGT. The ends were cut back, 6 bases at V and 0 bases at J, with 11 bases in the middle. The CDR3 region is CASSQGQMNTEAFF. The DNA for the CDR3 is TGTGCCAGCAGCCAGGGACAAATGAACACTGAAGCTTTCTTT.

V usage is TRBV4-1 and J usage is TRBJ2-3; TRBD2 is a possible D gene (5 bases). CDR1 is MGHRA and CDR2 is YSYEKL in the germline V gene. Trimming shortened V by 4 bases and J by 0 bases, and 17 bases separated the two germline ends. CDR3 length: 17 residues. The CDR3 nucleotides read TGCGCCAGCAGCCCCACGGTTGCGGGCCTTAGCACAGATACGCAGTATTTT. Translated, it gives CASSPTVAGLSTDTQYF.

This rearrangement joins TRBV7-9 to TRBJ1-3, with 7 bases matching TRBD1. V lost 6 bases and J lost 0; bases outside the gene matches: 11. Germline V lookup: CDR1 SEHNR, CDR2 FQNEAQ (reference sequence). The CDR3 has 17 amino acids. The CDR3 coding sequence is TGTGCCAGCAGTCGAGGCCGGGACAGAAGCTCTGGAAACACCATATATTTT. It yields the protein CASSRGRDRSSGNTIYF.

This clone was seen only once. This sequence joins TRBV6-5 and TRBJ1-5; the D gene is possibly TRBD1 (5 bases). This CDR3 comprises 15 residues. V lost 2 bases and J lost 7, with 15 bases in between. From germline, CDR1 is MNHEY and CDR2 SVGAGI. CDR3: CASSYRSSGDQPQHF. CDR3 in DNA: TGTGCCAGCAGTTACCGATCTTCGGGGGACCAGCCCCAGCATTTT.

The gene calls are TRBV5-1 and TRBJ2-2, with D maybe TRBD1 (5 bases). The ends were cut back, 1 base at V and 7 bases at J, with 11 bases in the middle. The CDR3 has 14 residues. The V gene's germline CDR1 is SGHRS and CDR2 YFSETQ. CDR3 sequence reads: CASSLRRDNGELFF. CDR3 nucleotide sequence: TGCGCCAGCAGCTTGCGCAGGGATAACGGGGAGCTGTTTTTT.

The chain has TRBV28 and TRBJ2-7, with a possible D match to TRBD2 (5 bases). V was cut by 4 bases and J by 2 bases, with 18 bases left in between. The CDR3 extends over 16 amino acids. Germline assignment: CDR1 MDHEN and CDR2 SYDVKM. The CDR3 sequence: CASSSPTLTRAYEQYF. The DNA of the CDR3 is TGTGCCAGCAGTTCCCCGACCCTCACGAGGGCCTACGAGCAGTACTTC.

DNA of the CDR3: TGTGCCAGTAGCGAAGGCGGGGGAACCTACGAGCAGTACTTC. It codes for CASSEGGGTYEQYF. The chain joins TRBV19 to TRBJ2-7; 7 bases are a match to TRBD2. CDR3 size: 14 residues. Unmatched junction bases numbered 7, after V lost 6 bases and J lost 2 bases. Germline V gene lookup returns CDR1 LNHDA and CDR2 SQIVND (reference sequence). Full variable domain (rest looked up from reference TRBV19 and TRBJ2-7): DGGITQSPKYLFRKEGQNVTLSCEQNLNHDAMYWYRQDPGQGLRLIYYSQIVNDFQKGDIAEGYSVSREKKESFPLTVTSAQKNPTAFYLCASSEGGGTYEQYFGPGTRLTVT.

The chain has TRBV11-2 and TRBJ1-2, with 11 bases fitting TRBD1. The CDR3 has 17 amino acids. The ends lost 4 bases at V and 5 bases at J; junction bases unmatched: 12. In germline, CDR1 is SGHAT, CDR2 FQNNGV. CDR3: CASSSFGTGGRVYGYTF. DNA for the CDR3: TGTGCCAGCAGCTCATTCGGGACAGGGGGTAGGGTTTATGGCTACACCTTC.

This clone showed up just once. This chain connects TRBV7-2 to TRBJ2-1; tentative D call: TRBD2 (6 bases). CDR1 is SGHTA and CDR2 is FQGNSA in the germline V gene. This CDR3 comprises 13 residues. The V end was cut by 5 bases, the J end by 7 bases, with 12 bases between. CDR3 residues: CASSRGKPNEQFF. The CDR3 DNA reads as TGTGCCAGCAGCCGGGGGAAACCTAATGAGCAGTTCTTC.

The rearrangement joins TRBV30 to TRBJ1-5; the match to TRBD1 covers 8 bases. Germline CDR1 is GTSNPN and CDR2 is SVGIG (reference sequence). V lost 4 bases to trimming and J lost 3 bases; unmatched junction nucleotides: 2. The CDR3 is 13 residues long. The chain's CDR3 is CAWTGGVNQPQHF. The CDR3 DNA reads as TGTGCCTGGACAGGGGGCGTCAATCAGCCCCAGCATTTT.

This chain joins TRBV28 and TRBJ1-6; a possible D gene is TRBD1 (6 bases). With 10 bases removed from V and 1 base from J, the gap between germline ends came to 20 bases. Germline CDR1 and CDR2: MDHEN and SYDVKM. The CDR3 consists of 17 residues. CDR3 protein: CAIQLNRARSYNSPLHF. The DNA for the CDR3 is TGTGCCATACAGCTCAACAGGGCGCGTTCCTATAATTCACCCCTCCACTTT.

The rearrangement links TRBV6-5 to TRBJ1-2, with D unresolved. This CDR3 has 15 residues. CDR1 is MNHEY, CDR2 SVGAGI, per germline. V lost 0 bases to trimming and J lost 4 bases, with 12 bases between them. The CDR3 sequence: CASSYSNLRSYGYTF. In DNA, the CDR3 is TGTGCCAGCAGTTACTCGAATCTCCGGAGCTATGGCTACACCTTC.

The chain employs TRBV5-5 and TRBJ2-3; a weak D match, TRBD2 (6 bases). CDR1 is SGHKS and CDR2 is YYEKEE in the germline V gene (reference sequence). CDR3 length equals 15 residues. The V end lost 2 bases, the J end lost 6 bases, and 16 bases lay between the germline ends. DNA for the CDR3: TGTGCCAGCAGCTTTCTGGGGTTAGCGGATGATACGCAGTATTTT. This translates into CASSFLGLADDTQYF.

This rearrangement joins TRBV5-1 to TRBJ1-6; 8 nucleotides align to TRBD1. The germline gives CDR1 SGHRS, CDR2 YFSETQ. V was clipped by 0 bases and J by 8 bases; unmatched bases: 10. The CDR3 length is 17 residues. CDR3 DNA sequence: TGCGCCAGCAGCTTGGCCTGGGACAGGACTCTCGATTCACCCCTCCACTTT. It codes for CASSLAWDRTLDSPLHF.